This T cell receptor (beta chain) was retrieved from a study of blood T cell repertoires in COVID-19. Study-level background: Whether acute or convalescent, the COVID-19 samples came from the United States, Italy and Spain. PBMCs, B-cell-depleted T cells, or T cells were the source of the cDNA or gDNA that made up the material.

Authors' methods: Researchers report that nucleated cell counts were estimated from reference gene primer amplification. Some clones are missing from TCRdb's copy, which holds only in-frame ones; the method was immunoSEQ multiplex PCR. Clone size and the V and J calls come from that table; the DNA yielded D and trimming. The sample has tens of thousands of clones, roughly 74% seen once; the top ten hold approximately 7%. Only a few counts were recorded for this clone. Trimming at V came to 5 bases and at J to 3 bases, leaving 8 bases not matched to a gene. Germline V gene sequence: CDR1 LGHDT, CDR2 YNNKEL (reference sequence). The CDR3 has 15 amino acids.

J is TRBJ1-2 and V is TRBV3-1 (or the pseudogene TRBV3-2); TRBD1 aligns across 8 bases. The receptor was derived from a man between 50 and 59 years old with COVID-19, enrolled during active disease. Sequenced: peripheral blood. The CDR3 region has the DNA TGTGCCAGCAGCTATAAGATACAGGGGGACTATGGCTACACCTTC. As protein: CASSYKIQGDYGYTF.